These 4 T cell receptor beta chains share one sample of origin, sequenced in a study of blood T cell repertoires in COVID-19. The protocol was immunoSEQ multiplex PCR, while the TCRdb copy is restricted to in-frame clones and leaves out a portion. The sample shows hundreds of thousands of clones, about 90% of them seen only once. Sample: PBMCs or T cells enriched from blood (not recorded which). The receptors originated from a woman in her 30s who had recovered from COVID-19.

The chain joins TRBV7-3 to TRBJ2-2; 8 nucleotides line up with TRBD2. The germline gives CDR1 SGHTA, CDR2 FQGTGA. With V trimmed by 8 bases and J by 3 bases, 2 bases remained unmatched. The length of the CDR3 is 13 residues. CDR3 protein: CASGLADTGELFF. The DNA of the CDR3 is TGTGCCAGCGGACTAGCAGACACCGGGGAGCTGTTTTTT.

The genes are TRBV24-1 and TRBJ2-2; 10 bases are shared with TRBD1. CDR1 is KGHDR, CDR2 SFDVKD, per germline. Germline trimming cut 4 bases from V and 7 bases from J; bases unmatched to any gene: 17. The CDR3 has 19 amino acids. The CDR3 DNA is TGTGCCACCAGTGACCCTACCCGTCGGACAGGGGGAATTGGCGGGGAGCTGTTTTTT. Its protein product is CATSDPTRRTGGIGGELFF.

The rearrangement uses TRBV5-1 and TRBJ1-1; unclear D gene. Germline V lookup: CDR1 SGHRS, CDR2 YFSETQ. V was clipped by 1 base and J by 1 base, with 5 bases between them. The CDR3 consists of 13 residues. The CDR3 nucleotides read TGCGCCAGCAGCTTGCCCAGGAACACTGAAGCTTTCTTT. It translates to CASSLPRNTEAFF.

V usage is TRBV18 and J usage is TRBJ1-1, with D perhaps TRBD1 (6 bases). Germline loops: CDR1 KGHSH, CDR2 LQKENI. Trimming cost V 5 bases and J 1 base, with 8 bases left between them. This CDR3 has 13 residues. Written as DNA, the CDR3 is TGTGCCAGCTCAGGGGGCGGGAACACTGAAGCTTTCTTT. It yields the protein CASSGGGNTEAFF.